The 8 T cell receptor beta chains below were found in one sample sequenced in a study of OX40 agonist ivuxolimab in advanced cancers. Profiled with immunoSEQ multiplex PCR; TCRdb holds only in-frame clones, not every one. The data contain over 25,000 clones, less than 90% of them seen just once; the ten biggest clones take up roughly 30%. Sequences were derived from CD4+ or CD8+ T cells sorted from blood, sampled in a trial of the OX40 agonist ivuxolimab. These TCRs come from an adult with an advanced solid tumor such as melanoma, head and neck, liver or kidney cancer.

The V call is TRBV6-5, the J call TRBJ2-7; D is uncertain. Germline CDR1 MNHEY, CDR2 SVGAGI. The CDR3 spans 13 residues. V gave up 2 bases and J gave up 2 bases, with 7 bases separating them. The CDR3 nucleotides are TGTGCCAGCAGTTACAGGGCCACCTACGAGCAGTACTTC. Amino acid sequence: CASSYRATYEQYF.

This chain connects TRBV27 to TRBJ2-3; 7 bases are a match to TRBD1. With V trimmed by 1 base and J by 7 bases, 11 bases remained unmatched. The CDR3 spans 16 residues. The germline V gene encodes CDR1 MNHEY and CDR2 SMNVEV (reference sequence). The CDR3 nucleotides read TGTGCCAGCAGTTTATTAAGGGTACAGGGGATAAATACGCAGTATTTT. Translation gives CASSLLRVQGINTQYF.

The genes are TRBV13 and TRBJ1-1; 8 nucleotides align to TRBD1. The V and J ends lost 5 bases and 7 bases, in that order; junction bases with no gene match: 9. Germline CDR1 and CDR2: PRHDT and FYEKMQ (reference sequence). The CDR3 loop spans 14 amino acids. CDR3 in amino acids: CASSTRQGRGEAFF. CDR3 bases: TGTGCCAGCAGCACCCGACAGGGGAGGGGTGAAGCTTTCTTT.

The V call is TRBV5-6, the J call TRBJ2-1; TRBD1 aligns across 7 bases. Germline V gene sequence: CDR1 SGHDT, CDR2 YYEEEE. J gave up 7 bases and V 2 bases, and 12 bases lay outside the gene matches. This CDR3 contains 16 residues. The CDR3 reads CASSFQTGTANNEQFF. DNA for the CDR3: TGTGCCAGCAGCTTCCAAACCGGGACAGCAAATAATGAGCAGTTCTTC.

The genes are TRBV9 and TRBJ2-7, with a weak D call TRBD2 (6 bases). Germline V lookup: CDR1 SGDLS, CDR2 YYNGEE. This CDR3 is built from 12 residues. V was trimmed by 0 bases and J by 5 bases, leaving 6 bases between them. The CDR3: CASSVAGDEQYF. For the CDR3, the DNA is TGTGCCAGCAGCGTAGCGGGGGACGAGCAGTACTTC.

The chain recombines TRBV14 with TRBJ2-7, with D unclear. Trimming removed 4 bases at V and 0 bases at J, with 13 bases between. Germline V gene data show CDR1 as SGHDN and CDR2 as FVKESK. This CDR3 spans 15 amino acids. The CDR3 here is CASSRWVSSSYEQYF. The CDR3 region has the DNA TGTGCCAGCAGCCGCTGGGTCTCGAGCTCCTACGAGCAGTACTTC.

The chain combines TRBV6-5 with TRBJ1-3, with D perhaps TRBD1 (5 bases). Germline lookup yields CDR1 MNHEY and CDR2 SVGAGI. The germline V and J ends were trimmed by 1 base and 0 bases, with 10 bases remaining between them. This CDR3 region has 16 residues. CDR3 residues: CASSYYADSSGNTIYF. CDR3 sequence (DNA): TGTGCCAGCAGTTACTATGCTGACAGCTCTGGAAACACCATATATTTT.

The chain recombines TRBV2 with TRBJ2-4; 10 positions agree with TRBD1. Germline CDR1 reads SNHLY; CDR2 reads FYNNEI. The J segment lost 16 bases and the V segment lost 8 bases, leaving 8 bases of the junction unmatched. This CDR3 is built from 11 residues. DNA of the CDR3: TGTGCCAGCGGGGCCGGGACAGGGGACTACTTC. Protein product: CASGAGTGDYF.